The sequence of this TCR beta chain was determined in a study of T cells in Graves' hyperthyroidism and ophthalmopathy. The germline gives CDR1 SGHAT, CDR2 FQNNGV. CDR3 length equals 15 residues. The trim removed 3 bases at V and 3 bases at J, leaving 5 bases unmatched. This clonotype has just a few counts. Its antigen is currently unknown. RNA transcripts were the template for amplifying TCR beta CDR3 regions. First-round RT-PCR of the TCR CDR3 relied on the HTBI primer set. TCRdb reprocessed the multiplex PCR reads with MiXCR, giving one entry per CDR3 protein. The sample has around 720,000 distinct CDR3 sequences; just over 35% are singletons. Points from the study as a whole: Ophthalmopathy was identified by the model a median around 6 months ahead of onset. Clonotypes that were expanded in thyroid above 0.001 mostly appeared in blood too.

Graves' hyperthyroidism was deemed stable absent ophthalmopathy progression within 18 months. Around 10 ml of fresh peripheral blood supplied the PBMCs. The V and J genes are TRBV11-2 and TRBJ1-5; 7 positions agree with TRBD1. The receptor was isolated from a woman between 35 and 50 years old with Graves' hyperthyroidism. Sequencing was performed on blood. The CDR3 is CASSFKGQHNQPQHF. CDR3 in DNA: TGTGCCAGCAGCTTTAAGGGACAGCACAATCAGCCCCAGCATTTT.